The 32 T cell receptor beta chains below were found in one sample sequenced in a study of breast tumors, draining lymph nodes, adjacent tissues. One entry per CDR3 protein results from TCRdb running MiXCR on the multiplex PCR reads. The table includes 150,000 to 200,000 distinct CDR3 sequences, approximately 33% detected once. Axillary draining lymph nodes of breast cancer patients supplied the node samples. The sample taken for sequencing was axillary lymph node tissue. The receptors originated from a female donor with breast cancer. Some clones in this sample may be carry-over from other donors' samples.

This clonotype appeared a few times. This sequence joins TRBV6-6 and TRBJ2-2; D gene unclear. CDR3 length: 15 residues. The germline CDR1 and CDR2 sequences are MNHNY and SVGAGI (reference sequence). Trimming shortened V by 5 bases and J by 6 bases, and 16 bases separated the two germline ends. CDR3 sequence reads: CASSHVVVGAGELFF. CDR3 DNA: TGTGCCAGCAGTCACGTTGTAGTTGGGGCCGGGGAGCTGTTTTTT.

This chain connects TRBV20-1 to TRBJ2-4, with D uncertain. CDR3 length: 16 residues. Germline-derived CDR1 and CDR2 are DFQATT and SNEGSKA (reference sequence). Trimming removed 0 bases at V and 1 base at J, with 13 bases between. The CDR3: CSARDEAIRAKNIQYF. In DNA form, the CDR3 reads TGCAGTGCTAGAGATGAGGCAATTCGGGCCAAAAACATTCAGTACTTC.

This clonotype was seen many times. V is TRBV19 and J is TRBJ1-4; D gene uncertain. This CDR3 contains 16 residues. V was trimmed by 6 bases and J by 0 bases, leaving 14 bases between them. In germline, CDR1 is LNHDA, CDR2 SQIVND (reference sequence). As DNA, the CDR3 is TGTGCCAGTAGAAACTCACAGTCTGCAACTAATGAAAAACTGTTTTTT. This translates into CASRNSQSATNEKLFF.

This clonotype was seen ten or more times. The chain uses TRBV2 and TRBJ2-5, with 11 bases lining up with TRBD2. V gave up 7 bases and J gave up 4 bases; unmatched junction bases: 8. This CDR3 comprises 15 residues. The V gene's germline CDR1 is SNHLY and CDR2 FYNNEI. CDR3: CASKTGTSGIETQYF. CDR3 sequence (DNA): TGTGCCAGCAAGACCGGGACTAGCGGTATAGAGACCCAGTACTTC.

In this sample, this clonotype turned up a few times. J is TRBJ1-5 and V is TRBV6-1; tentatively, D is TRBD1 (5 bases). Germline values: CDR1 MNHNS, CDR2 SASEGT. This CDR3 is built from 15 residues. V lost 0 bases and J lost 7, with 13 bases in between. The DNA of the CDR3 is TGTGCCAGCAGTGAAGCGGGGCAGGGCTTGCAGCCCCAGCATTTT. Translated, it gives CASSEAGQGLQPQHF.

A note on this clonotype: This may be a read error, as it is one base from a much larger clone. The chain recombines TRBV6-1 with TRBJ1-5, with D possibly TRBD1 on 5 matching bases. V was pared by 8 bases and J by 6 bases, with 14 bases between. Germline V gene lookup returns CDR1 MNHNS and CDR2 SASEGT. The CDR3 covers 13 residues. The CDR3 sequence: CASERAGGQPQHF. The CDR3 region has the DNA TGTGCCAGCGAAAGGGCCGGGGGTCAGCCCCAGCATTTT.

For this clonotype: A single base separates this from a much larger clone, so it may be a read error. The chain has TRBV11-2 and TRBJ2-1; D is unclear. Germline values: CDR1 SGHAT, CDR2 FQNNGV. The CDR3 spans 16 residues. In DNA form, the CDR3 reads TGTGCCAGCAGCTTAATGGGCCCCAGCTCCTACAATGAGCAGTGCTTC. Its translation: CASSLMGPSSYNEQCF.

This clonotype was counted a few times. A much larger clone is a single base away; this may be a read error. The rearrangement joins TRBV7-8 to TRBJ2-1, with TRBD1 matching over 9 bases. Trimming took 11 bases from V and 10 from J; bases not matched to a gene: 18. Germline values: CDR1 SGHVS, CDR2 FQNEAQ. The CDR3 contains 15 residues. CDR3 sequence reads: CAGTIYRDRVGEQFF. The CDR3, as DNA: TGTGCCGGCACCATCTACCGGGACAGGGTTGGAGAGCAGTTCTTC.

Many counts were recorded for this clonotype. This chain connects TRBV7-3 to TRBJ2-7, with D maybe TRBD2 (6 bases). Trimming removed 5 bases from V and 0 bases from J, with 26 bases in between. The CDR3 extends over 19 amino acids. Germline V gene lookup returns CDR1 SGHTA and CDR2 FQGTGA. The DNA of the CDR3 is TGTGCCAGCAGCCTGGACCTTTTACCACCGGGACTCAGCTCCTACGAGCAGTACTTC. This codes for CASSLDLLPPGLSSYEQYF.

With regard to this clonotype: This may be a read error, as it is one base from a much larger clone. The CDR3, as DNA: TGCAGTGCAATTACTCCTGCCCAGCGGGCGACTTCCTACGAGCAGTACTTC. Protein sequence: CSAITPAQRATSYEQYF. The rearrangement links TRBV20-1 to TRBJ2-7, with a weak D call TRBD2 (6 bases). Trimming cost V 6 bases and J 1 base, with 25 bases left between them. Germline V gene data show CDR1 as DFQATT and CDR2 as SNEGSKA (reference sequence). This CDR3 is built from 17 residues.

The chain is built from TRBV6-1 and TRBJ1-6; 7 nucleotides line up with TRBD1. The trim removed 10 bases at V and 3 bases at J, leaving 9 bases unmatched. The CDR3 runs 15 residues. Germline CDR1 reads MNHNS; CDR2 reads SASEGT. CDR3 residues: CAIGKGDSYNSPLHF. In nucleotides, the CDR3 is TGTGCCATCGGGAAGGGGGACAGCTATAATTCACCCCTCCACTTT.

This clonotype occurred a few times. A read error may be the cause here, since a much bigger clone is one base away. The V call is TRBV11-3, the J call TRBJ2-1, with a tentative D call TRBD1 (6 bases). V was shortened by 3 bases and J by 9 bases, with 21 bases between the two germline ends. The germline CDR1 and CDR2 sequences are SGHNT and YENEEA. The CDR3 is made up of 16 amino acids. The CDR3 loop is CASSFRGSAREGEQFF. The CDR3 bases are TGTGCCAGCAGCTTTAGGGGGAGCGCGAGAGAGGGTGAGCAGTTCTTC.

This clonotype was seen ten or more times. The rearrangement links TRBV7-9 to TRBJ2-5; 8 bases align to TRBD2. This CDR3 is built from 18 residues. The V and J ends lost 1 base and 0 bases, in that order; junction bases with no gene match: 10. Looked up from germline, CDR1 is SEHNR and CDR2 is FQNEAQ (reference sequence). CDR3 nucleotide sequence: TGTGCCAGCAGCTTAGGTTTTAGCGGGAATTCGTACCAAGAGACCCAGTACTTC. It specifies CASSLGFSGNSYQETQYF. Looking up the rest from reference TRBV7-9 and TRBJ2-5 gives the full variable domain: DTGVSQNPRHKITKRGQNVTFRCDPISEHNRLYWYRQTLGQGPEFLTYFQNEAQLEKSRLLSDRFSAERPKGSFSTLEIQRTEQGDSAMYLCASSLGFSGNSYQETQYFGPGTRLLVL.

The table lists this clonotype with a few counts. CDR3 protein: CASSLKPGLAGGNTYNEQFF. As DNA, the CDR3 is TGCGCCAGCAGCCTCAAACCGGGACTAGCGGGAGGGAATACCTACAATGAGCAGTTCTTC. The chain links TRBV4-1 to TRBJ2-1, with TRBD2 identical over 16 bases. Germline CDR1 and CDR2: MGHRA and YSYEKL. J was trimmed by 2 bases and V by 4 bases; bases with no gene match: 11. The CDR3 runs to 20 residues.

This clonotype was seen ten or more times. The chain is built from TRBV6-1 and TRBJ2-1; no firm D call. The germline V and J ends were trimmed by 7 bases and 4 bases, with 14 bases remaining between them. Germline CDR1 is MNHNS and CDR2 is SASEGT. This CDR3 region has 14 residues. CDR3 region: CASTAGWLYNEQFF. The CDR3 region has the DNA TGTGCCAGCACGGCTGGGTGGCTTTACAATGAGCAGTTCTTC.

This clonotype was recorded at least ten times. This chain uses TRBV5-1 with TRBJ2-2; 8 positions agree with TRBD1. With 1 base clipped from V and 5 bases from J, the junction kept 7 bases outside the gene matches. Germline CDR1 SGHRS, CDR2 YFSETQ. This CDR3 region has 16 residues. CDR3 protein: CASSLSWTGSTGELFF. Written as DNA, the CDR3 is TGCGCCAGCAGCTTGAGCTGGACAGGGTCAACCGGGGAGCTGTTTTTT. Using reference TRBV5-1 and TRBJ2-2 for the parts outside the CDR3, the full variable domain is KAGVTQTPRYLIKTRGQQVTLSCSPISGHRSVSWYQQTPGQGLQFLFEYFSETQRNKGNFPGRFSGRQFSNSRSEMNVSTLELGDSALYLCASSLSWTGSTGELFFGEGSRLTVL.

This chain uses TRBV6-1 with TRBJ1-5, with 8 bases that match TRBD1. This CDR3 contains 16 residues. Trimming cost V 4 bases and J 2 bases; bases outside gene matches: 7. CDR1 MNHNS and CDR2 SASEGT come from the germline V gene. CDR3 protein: CASSVWTGMGNQPQHF. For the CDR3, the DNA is TGTGCCAGCAGTGTGTGGACAGGGATGGGCAATCAGCCCCAGCATTTT.

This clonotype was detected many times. CDR3 DNA: TGTGCCAGCAGTGACTTACGGGGGGGGATAGAGACCCAGTACTTC. Translated: CASSDLRGGIETQYF. This chain joins TRBV2 and TRBJ2-5; the match to TRBD2 covers 8 bases. After removal of 3 bases from V and 4 bases from J, the junction contained 7 bases not matched to a gene. Per the germline V gene, CDR1 is SNHLY and CDR2 is FYNNEI. The length of the CDR3 is 15 residues.

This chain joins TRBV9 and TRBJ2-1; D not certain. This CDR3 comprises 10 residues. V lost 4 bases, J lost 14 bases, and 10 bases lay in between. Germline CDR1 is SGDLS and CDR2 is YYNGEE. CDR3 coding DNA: TGTGCCAGCAGCCCTTCCCCAGAGTTCTTC. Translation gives CASSPSPEFF.

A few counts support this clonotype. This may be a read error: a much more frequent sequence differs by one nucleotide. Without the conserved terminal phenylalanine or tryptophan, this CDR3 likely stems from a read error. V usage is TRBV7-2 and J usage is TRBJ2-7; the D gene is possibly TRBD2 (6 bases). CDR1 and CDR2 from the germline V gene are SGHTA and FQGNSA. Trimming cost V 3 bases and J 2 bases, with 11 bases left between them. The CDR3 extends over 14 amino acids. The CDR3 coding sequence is TGTGCCAGCAGCTTTATGGGAGGCCCCTACGAGCAGTACCTC. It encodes CASSFMGGPYEQYL.

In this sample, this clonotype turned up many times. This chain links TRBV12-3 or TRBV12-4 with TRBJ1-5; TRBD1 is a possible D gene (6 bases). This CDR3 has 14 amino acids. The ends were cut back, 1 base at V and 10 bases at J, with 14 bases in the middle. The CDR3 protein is CASSLVGGETPQHF. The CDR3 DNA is TGTGCCAGCAGTTTAGTAGGGGGGGAAACTCCCCAGCATTTT.

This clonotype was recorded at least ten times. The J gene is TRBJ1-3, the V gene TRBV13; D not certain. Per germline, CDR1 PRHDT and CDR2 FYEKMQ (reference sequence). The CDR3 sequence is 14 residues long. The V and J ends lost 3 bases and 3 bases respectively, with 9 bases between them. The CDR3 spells CASSFRSSGNTIYF. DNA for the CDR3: TGTGCCAGCAGCTTCCGAAGCAGTGGAAACACCATATATTTT.

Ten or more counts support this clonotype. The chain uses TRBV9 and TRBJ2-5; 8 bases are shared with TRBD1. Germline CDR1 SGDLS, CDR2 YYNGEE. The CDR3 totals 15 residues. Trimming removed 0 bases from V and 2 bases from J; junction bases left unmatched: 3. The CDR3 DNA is TGTGCCAGCAGCGTAGGACAGGGGTTTCAAGAGACCCAGTACTTC. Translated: CASSVGQGFQETQYF.

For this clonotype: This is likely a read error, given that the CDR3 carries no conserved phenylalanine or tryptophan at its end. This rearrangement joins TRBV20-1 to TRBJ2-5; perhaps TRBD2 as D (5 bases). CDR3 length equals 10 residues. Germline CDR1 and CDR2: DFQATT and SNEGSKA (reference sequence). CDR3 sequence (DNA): TGCAGTACTAGAAGAGAGACCCAGTACTCC. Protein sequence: CSTRRETQYS.

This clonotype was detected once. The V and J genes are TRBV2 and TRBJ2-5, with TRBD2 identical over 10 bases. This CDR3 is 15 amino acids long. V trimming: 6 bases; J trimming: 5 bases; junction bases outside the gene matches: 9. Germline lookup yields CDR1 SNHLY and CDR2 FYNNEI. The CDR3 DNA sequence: TGTGCCAGCAGACCCAGCGGGGGGGCGGGTGAGACCCAGTACTTC. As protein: CASRPSGGAGETQYF.

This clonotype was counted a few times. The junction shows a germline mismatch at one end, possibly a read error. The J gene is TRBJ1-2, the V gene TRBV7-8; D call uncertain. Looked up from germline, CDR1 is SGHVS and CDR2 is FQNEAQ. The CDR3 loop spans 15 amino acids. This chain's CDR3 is CASSQEDPTTYGYPF. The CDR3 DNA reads TGTGCCAGCAGCCAGGAGGACCCTACGACCTATGGCTACCCCTTC.

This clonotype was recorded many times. For the CDR3, the DNA is TGTGCCAGCAGCTTATCGTCGGCAGGGAGGTACAATGAGCAGTTCTTC. This gives the protein CASSLSSAGRYNEQFF. V gene TRBV7-8 combines with J gene TRBJ2-1; D is possibly TRBD2 (6 bases). The CDR3 loop spans 16 amino acids. Trimming removed 2 bases from V and 4 bases from J, with 15 bases in between. CDR1 and CDR2 from the germline V gene are SGHVS and FQNEAQ.

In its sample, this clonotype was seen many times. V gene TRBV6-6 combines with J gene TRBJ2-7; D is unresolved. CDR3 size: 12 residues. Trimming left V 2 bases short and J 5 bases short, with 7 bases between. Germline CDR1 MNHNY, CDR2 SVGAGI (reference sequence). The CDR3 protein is CASSYRRNEQYF. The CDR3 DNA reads TGTGCCAGCAGTTACCGACGGAACGAGCAGTACTTC.

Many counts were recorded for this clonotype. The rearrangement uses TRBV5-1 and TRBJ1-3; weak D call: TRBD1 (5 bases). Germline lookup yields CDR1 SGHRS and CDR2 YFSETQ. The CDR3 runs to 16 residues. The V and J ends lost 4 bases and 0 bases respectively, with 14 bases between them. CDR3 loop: CASSRADGTSGNTIYF. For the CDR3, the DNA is TGCGCCAGCAGCAGGGCGGACGGGACCTCTGGAAACACCATATATTTT. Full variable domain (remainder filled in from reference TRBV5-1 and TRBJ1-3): KAGVTQTPRYLIKTRGQQVTLSCSPISGHRSVSWYQQTPGQGLQFLFEYFSETQRNKGNFPGRFSGRQFSNSRSEMNVSTLELGDSALYLCASSRADGTSGNTIYFGEGSWLTVV.

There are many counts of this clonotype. DNA for the CDR3: TGTGCCACCAGTGAACCTAGCGGGGGGAGCTCCTACAATGAGCAGTTCTTC. Its translation: CATSEPSGGSSYNEQFF. This rearrangement joins TRBV24-1 to TRBJ2-1; 11 nucleotides align to TRBD2. CDR1 KGHDR and CDR2 SFDVKD come from the germline V gene. With 4 bases clipped from V and 0 bases from J, the junction kept 4 bases outside the gene matches. This CDR3 has 17 amino acids.

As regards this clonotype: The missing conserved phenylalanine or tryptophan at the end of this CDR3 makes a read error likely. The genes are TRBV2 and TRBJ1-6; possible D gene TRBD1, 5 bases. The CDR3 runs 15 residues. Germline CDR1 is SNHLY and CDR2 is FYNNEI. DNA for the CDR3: TGTGCCAGCAGTGAATCGGGACTGTCTAATTCGCCCCTCCACTCT. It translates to CASSESGLSNSPLHS.

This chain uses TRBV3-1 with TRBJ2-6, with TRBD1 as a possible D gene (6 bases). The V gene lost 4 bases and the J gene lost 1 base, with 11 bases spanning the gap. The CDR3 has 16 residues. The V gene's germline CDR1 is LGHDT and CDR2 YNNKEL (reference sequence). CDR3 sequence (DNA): TGTGCCAGCAGCCGACCACAGGGTTCTGGGGCCAACGTCCTGACTTTC. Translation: CASSRPQGSGANVLTF.